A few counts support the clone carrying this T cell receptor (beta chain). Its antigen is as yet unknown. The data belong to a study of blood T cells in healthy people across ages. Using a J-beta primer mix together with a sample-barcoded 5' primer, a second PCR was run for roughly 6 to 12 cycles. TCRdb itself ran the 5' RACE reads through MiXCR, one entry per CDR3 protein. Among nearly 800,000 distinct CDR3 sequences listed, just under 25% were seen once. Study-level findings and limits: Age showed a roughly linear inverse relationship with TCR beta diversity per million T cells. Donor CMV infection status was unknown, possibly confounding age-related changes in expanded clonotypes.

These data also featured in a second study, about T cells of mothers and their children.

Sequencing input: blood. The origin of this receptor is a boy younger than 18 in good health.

The CDR3 DNA is TGTGCCAGCAGTGATCAGAACACTGAAGCTTTCTTT. It yields the protein CASSDQNTEAFF. The rearrangement joins TRBV28 to TRBJ1-1; no clear D gene. V lost 5 bases and J lost 1, with 5 bases in between. The germline V gene has CDR1 MDHEN and CDR2 SYDVKM. The CDR3 has 12 amino acids.